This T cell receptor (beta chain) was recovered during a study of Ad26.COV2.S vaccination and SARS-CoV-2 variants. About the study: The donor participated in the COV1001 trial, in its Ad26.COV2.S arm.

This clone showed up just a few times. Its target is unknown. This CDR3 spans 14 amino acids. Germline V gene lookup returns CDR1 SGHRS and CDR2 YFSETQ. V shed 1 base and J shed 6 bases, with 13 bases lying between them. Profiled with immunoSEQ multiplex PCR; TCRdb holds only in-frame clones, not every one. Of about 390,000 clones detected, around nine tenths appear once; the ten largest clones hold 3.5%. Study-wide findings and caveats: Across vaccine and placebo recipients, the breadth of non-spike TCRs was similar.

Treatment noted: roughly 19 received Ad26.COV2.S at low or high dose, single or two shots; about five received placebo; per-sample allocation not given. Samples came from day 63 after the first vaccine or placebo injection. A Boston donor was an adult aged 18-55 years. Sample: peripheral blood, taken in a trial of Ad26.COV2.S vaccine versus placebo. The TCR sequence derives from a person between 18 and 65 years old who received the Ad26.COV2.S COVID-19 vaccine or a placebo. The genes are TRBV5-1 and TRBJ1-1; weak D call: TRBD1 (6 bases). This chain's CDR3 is CASSLLSGAPEAFF. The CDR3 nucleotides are TGCGCCAGCAGCTTGCTCTCGGGGGCCCCTGAAGCTTTCTTT.